Listed here is a single T cell receptor beta chain. Its specificity is unknown. Of the isolated RNA, all was reverse transcribed, and so the sequenced material was expressed TCRB transcripts. Sequencing used immunoSEQ multiplex PCR; TCRdb keeps in-frame clones, though not all of them. The sample consists of 450,000 or so clones, 11% of them appearing once. This specimen belongs to a study of beta chain features in type 1 diabetes. In the study overall: Healthy donors and patients showed comparable age, gender and cell yields. Study observations and caveats: Fewer insertions but more deletions were seen at VDJ junctions in type 1 diabetes patients.

Sequences were obtained from naive CD4+ T cells from blood. The clonotype was recovered from a woman between 18 and 29 years old in good health.

The CDR3 loop is CASSLNPGGRGEQFF. In nucleotides, the CDR3 is TGTGCCAGCTCTCTCAACCCAGGGGGCCGGGGTGAGCAGTTCTTC. The chain is built from TRBV18 and TRBJ2-1; 8 nucleotides agree with TRBD1. Looked up from germline, CDR1 is KGHSH and CDR2 is LQKENI. There are 15 residues in the CDR3. The junction had 13 bases not matched to a gene; V was cut back by 6 bases and J by 9 bases.